Reported below is one T cell receptor beta chain. Profiling relied on immunoSEQ multiplex PCR, and the TCRdb table lists in-frame clones only, not all of them. The table has some 30,000 clones, roughly nine tenths seen once. These data belong to a study of blood T cell repertoires in COVID-19. CDR3 length equals 13 residues. The germline V gene encodes CDR1 KGHSH and CDR2 LQKENI. V was pared by 7 bases and J by 7 bases, with 14 bases between. Input material: peripheral blood. The clonotype comes from a man in his sixties or seventies with active or convalescent COVID-19. V gene TRBV18 combines with J gene TRBJ2-1; no clear D gene. The CDR3 nucleotides read TGTGCCAGCTTCCCTACCATCCGAAATGAGCAGTTCTTC. It encodes CASFPTIRNEQFF.